Following are 5 T cell receptor beta chains from one sample sequenced in a study of T cells after yellow fever vaccination. MiXCR was run by TCRdb on the 5' RACE reads, yielding one entry per CDR3 protein. The data show 300,000 to 400,000 distinct CDR3 sequences, about 10% seen once. The source was CD4+ T cells sorted from PBMCs, collected 45 days after the yellow fever booster vaccination. The receptors come from a man aged 18-30 years who received the YFV17D yellow fever vaccine.

The gene calls are TRBV5-1 and TRBJ2-1; no firm D call. Trimming cost V 7 bases and J 14 bases, with 19 bases left between them. Looked up from germline, CDR1 is SGHRS and CDR2 is YFSETQ. There are 12 residues in the CDR3. The CDR3 DNA follows: TGCGCCAGCGGCCCGGGCCTCGCTGGGGAGTTCTTC. As protein: CASGPGLAGEFF.

J is TRBJ1-2 and V is TRBV20-1; perhaps TRBD1 as D (5 bases). The length of the CDR3 is 12 residues. The V gene lost 3 bases and the J gene lost 6 bases, with 11 bases spanning the gap. Germline V gene data show CDR1 as DFQATT and CDR2 as SNEGSKA (reference sequence). The CDR3 nucleotides read TGCAGTGCTAGGTCCAGGGTTGATGGCTACACCTTC. This codes for CSARSRVDGYTF.

Only a few counts were recorded for this clonotype. This chain connects TRBV29-1 to TRBJ1-5; D not certain. Trimming took off 7 bases at V and 0 bases at J, with 10 bases between the two ends. There are 13 residues in the CDR3. Germline V CDR1 and CDR2: SQVTM, ANQGSEA. In DNA form, the CDR3 reads TGCAGCGCCCGGTGGGGTAGCAATCAGCCCCAGCATTTT. Translation: CSARWGSNQPQHF. Using reference TRBV29-1 and TRBJ1-5 for the parts outside the CDR3, the full variable domain is SAVISQKPSRDICQRGTSLTIQCQVDSQVTMMFWYRQQPGQSLTLIATANQGSEATYESGFVIDKFPISRPNLTFSTLTVSNMSPEDSSIYLCSARWGSNQPQHFGDGTRLSIL.

The chain uses TRBV19 and TRBJ2-1; TRBD1 matches at 8 bases. The germline V gene encodes CDR1 LNHDA and CDR2 SQIVND (reference sequence). Trimming removed 3 bases from V and 10 bases from J; junction bases left unmatched: 8. This CDR3 has 14 amino acids. CDR3 in DNA: TGTGCCAGTAGTATCGGACAGGGCCGCCCGGAGCAGTTCTTC. It yields the protein CASSIGQGRPEQFF.

This clonotype has just a few counts. The V and J genes are TRBV20-1 and TRBJ1-4, with no clear D. The V gene's germline CDR1 is DFQATT and CDR2 SNEGSKA (reference sequence). The CDR3 loop spans 12 amino acids. V was trimmed by 0 bases and J by 11 bases, leaving 10 bases between them. The CDR3 spells CSARDFGTKLFF. The CDR3 DNA sequence: TGCAGTGCTAGAGATTTCGGAACCAAACTGTTTTTT.